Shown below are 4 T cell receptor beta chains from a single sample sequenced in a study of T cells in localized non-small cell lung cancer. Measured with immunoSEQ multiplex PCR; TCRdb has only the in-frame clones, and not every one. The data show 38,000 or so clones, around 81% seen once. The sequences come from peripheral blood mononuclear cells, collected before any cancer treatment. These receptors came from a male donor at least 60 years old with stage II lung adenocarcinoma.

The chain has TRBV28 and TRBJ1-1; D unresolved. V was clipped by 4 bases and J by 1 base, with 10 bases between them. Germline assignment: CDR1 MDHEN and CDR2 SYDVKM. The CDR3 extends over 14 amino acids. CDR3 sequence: CASSSGLGNTEAFF. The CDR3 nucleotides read TGTGCCAGCAGTTCTGGTCTTGGGAACACTGAAGCTTTCTTT.

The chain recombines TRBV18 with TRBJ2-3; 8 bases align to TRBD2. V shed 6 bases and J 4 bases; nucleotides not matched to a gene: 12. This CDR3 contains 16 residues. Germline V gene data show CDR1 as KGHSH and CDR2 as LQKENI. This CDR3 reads CASSLDRLARADTQYF. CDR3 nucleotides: TGTGCCAGCTCCCTAGATCGACTAGCGCGGGCAGATACGCAGTATTTT.

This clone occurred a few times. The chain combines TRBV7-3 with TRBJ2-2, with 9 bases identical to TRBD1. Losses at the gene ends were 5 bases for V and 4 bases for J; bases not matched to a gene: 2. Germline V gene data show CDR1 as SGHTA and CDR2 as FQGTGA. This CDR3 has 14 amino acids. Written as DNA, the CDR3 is TGTGCCAGCAGCACAGGGGGCATCACCGGGGAGCTGTTTTTT. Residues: CASSTGGITGELFF.

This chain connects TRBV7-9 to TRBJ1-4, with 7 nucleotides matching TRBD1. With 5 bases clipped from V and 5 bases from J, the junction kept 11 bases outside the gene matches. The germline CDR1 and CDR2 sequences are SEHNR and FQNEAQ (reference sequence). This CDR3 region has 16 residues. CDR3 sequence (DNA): TGTGCCAGCAGCGATCTCTGGACAGGCGCGAATGAAAAACTGTTTTTT. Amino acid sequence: CASSDLWTGANEKLFF.